The rows below give T cell receptor beta chains drawn from one sample of a study of tumor and adjacent non-tumor tissue in lung cancer. One entry per CDR3 protein results from TCRdb running MiXCR on the multiplex PCR reads. The data hold nearly 50,000 distinct CDR3 sequences, with around 64% observed a single time. Sequencing used distant non-tumor lung tissue. The receptor set was obtained from a woman between 70 and 85 years old with non-small cell lung cancer. The CDR3 runs from the conserved cysteine through the conserved F or W. The D gene is left open where the match is weak. Clone size appears in some rows only: once, few, many, or a class for an expanded clone.

clone_size d_call j_call v_call cdr3_nt cdr3_aa
once . TRBJ2-2 TRBV6-2/TRBV6-3 TGTGCCAGCAGTTTGGTAGGGCCGAACACCGGGGAGCTGTTTTTT CASSLVGPNTGELFF
few . TRBJ1-2 TRBV20-1 TGCAGTGCTAGGGAAAGACAGACAGGCTACACCTTC CSARERQTGYTF
. . TRBJ2-7 TRBV7-8 TGTGCCAGCAGCTTAGCCACCTACGAACAGTACTTC CASSLATYEQYF
. TRBD1 TRBJ2-5 TRBV6-1 TGTGCCAGTATGAGACCGGGACAGGGAGAGACCCAGTACTTC CASMRPGQGETQYF
. . TRBJ2-3 TRBV15 TGTGCCACCAGCAGAGTTAACGGAGGCACAGATACGCAGTATTTT CATSRVNGGTDTQYF
once . TRBJ1-5 TRBV28 TGTGTCAGCAGTTTCTGGATGCCCATACAGGCTTATAGCAATCAGCCCCAGGATTTT CVSSFWMPIQAYSNQPQDF
. . TRBJ1-1 TRBV6-1 TGTGCCAGCAGTGAAAATGTGAACACTGGAGCTTTCTTT CASSENVNTGAFF
. TRBD2 TRBJ2-1 TRBV10-1 TGCGCCAGCTGTTGGACTAGGGGAACAATGAATGAGCAGTTCTTC CASCWTRGTMNEQFF
. . TRBJ2-6 TRBV12-3/TRBV12-4 TGTGCCAGCACCCTTACAGCCCTCTCTGAGGCCAACATCCTGACTTTC CASTLTALSEANILTF
. TRBD2 TRBJ2-3 TRBV12-3/TRBV12-4 TGTGCCAGCGGTTTATGGTTAGCGGGAGAGGATACGCAGTATTTT CASGLWLAGEDTQYF
. . TRBJ2-1 TRBV20-1 TGCAGTGCTAGAGCCGGCAGTCGAACTTCCAATGAGCAGTTCTTC CSARAGSRTSNEQFF
many . TRBJ2-7 TRBV20-1 TGCAGTGCTGACCAAGGGGTGGCAGCAGCCGAGCAGTACTTC CSADQGVAAAEQYF
. . TRBJ2-5 TRBV29-1 TGCAGCGTTATTGGATCGGGGTATGGAGAGACCCAGTACTTC CSVIGSGYGETQYF
once . TRBJ2-3 TRBV4-1 TGTGCCAGCATCCAAGAGGGGAGAACAGATACGCAGTTTTTT CASIQEGRTDTQFF
once TRBD2 TRBJ2-1 TRBV7-9 TGTGCCAGCAGCTATAGAGGGCCCTTCCTAGCGGGGCGCCTATACAATGAGCAGTTCTTC CASSYRGPFLAGRLYNEQFF
. TRBD1 TRBJ2-2 TRBV29-1 TGCATCGTAGGGACAGGGGGTTCCACCAAGGAGCTGTTTTTT CIVGTGGSTKELFF
many TRBD1 TRBJ1-1 TRBV20-1 TGCAGTGCGAGCGGGCAGGGGGCGAGGGGCGACGGGACTGAAGCTTTCTTT CSASGQGARGDGTEAFF
. TRBD2 TRBJ2-1 TRBV5-4 TGTGCCAACAACAACTCCGCTAGCGGGTTAGATGAGCAGTTCTTC CANNNSASGLDEQFF
few . TRBJ1-6 TRBV10-3 TGTGCCATCAGTGAGTCGGACAGACCGAGCTCCTATAATTCACCCCTCCACTTT CAISESDRPSSYNSPLHF
. . TRBJ1-3 TRBV5-1 TGCGCCAGCAGCTTGGGCGACGGCGGCTCTGGAAACACCATATATTTT CASSLGDGGSGNTIYF
. TRBD2 TRBJ2-3 TRBV5-4 TGTGCCAACAGCCGCGGGGGACTAGCGGCAGATACGCAGTATTTT CANSRGGLAADTQYF
many TRBD2 TRBJ2-7 TRBV6-1 TGTGCCAGCAGTGAGGGACTAGCCTACGAGCAGTACTTC CASSEGLAYEQYF
. TRBD2 TRBJ2-3 TRBV6-5 TGTCCCAGCAGTTACTCGACCGTCCTCGGGAGGGCCCCAGATAGGCCGTATTTT CPSSYSTVLGRAPDRPYF
. . TRBJ2-3 TRBV24-1 TGTGCCACCAGTGATTGGACCCGGGGGCCACATACGCAGTATTTT CATSDWTRGPHTQYF
few . TRBJ2-6 TRBV28 TGTGCCAGCACCAAAAAGCGGTTTGGGGCCAACGTCCTGACTTTC CASTKKRFGANVLTF
many . TRBJ2-2 TRBV20-1 TGCAGTGCTAATCATCGGGCCCACGGCAAAAACACCGGGGAGCTGTTTTTT CSANHRAHGKNTGELFF
. . TRBJ2-2 TRBV11-3 TGTGCCAGCAGCCCCCATCAATCGGCATCGAACATCGGGGAGCTGCTTTTT CASSPHQSASNIGELLF
. TRBD2 TRBJ2-5 TRBV5-1 TGCGCCAGCAGCTTTAACGGGAGGGCCGAAGAGACCCAGTACTTC CASSFNGRAEETQYF
. . TRBJ1-2 TRBV6-1 TGTGCCTCCAAAGGTCAAGGTCCCGATGGCTACACCTTC CASKGQGPDGYTF
few . TRBJ2-3 TRBV11-3 TGTGCCAACAGCTTAGTCCCCCACCCAGATACGCAGTATTTT CANSLVPHPDTQYF
many . TRBJ2-3 TRBV28 TGTGCCAGCAGTGGGGGTTTTTCAGATACGCAGTATTTT CASSGGFSDTQYF
many . TRBJ2-5 TRBV7-9 TGTGCCAGCACCCCAACGGGGACCATGGGAGAGCCCCAGTACTTC CASTPTGTMGEPQYF
. . TRBJ2-2 TRBV6-1 TGTGCCAGCAGTGGGCGAGGGGCGGTGAACACCGGGGAGCCGTTTTTT CASSGRGAVNTGEPFF
many TRBD1 TRBJ1-2 TRBV20-1 TGCAGTGCTAGATTTGAGACAGGGGATGGTGGCTACACCTTC CSARFETGDGGYTF
. . TRBJ2-1 TRBV4-1 TGCGCCAGCAGCCAGAGGGGCCACCCGCAGTTCTTC CASSQRGHPQFF
many . TRBJ2-2 TRBV7-9 TGTGCCAGCAGCTCGACGGGTGGCACCGGGGAGCTGTTTTTT CASSSTGGTGELFF
few TRBD1 TRBJ2-7 TRBV6-4 TGTGCCAGCAGTGACCCCACCGGGACAGGGTCCTACGAGCAGTACTTC CASSDPTGTGSYEQYF